The 20 T cell receptor beta chains listed next were all sequenced from one sample in a study of response to subunit inactivated influenza vaccine. TCRdb re-called the RT-PCR reads with MiXCR, one entry per CDR3 protein. Here the sample spans some 570,000 distinct CDR3 sequences, 11% being singletons. This same sample was also taken into another study, of T cells expressing NK-cell markers. Turning to that study: Beta-chain TCR cDNA was generated via 5'RACE template switching with UMIs.

Material: PBMCs from blood, obtained on the day of vaccination. All receptors derive from a man in his fifties who received an inactivated influenza vaccine.

The chain links TRBV18 to TRBJ1-2; a possible D gene is TRBD1 (6 bases). V was pared by 2 bases and J by 2 bases, with 15 bases between. This CDR3 is 16 amino acids long. The germline gives CDR1 KGHSH, CDR2 LQKENI. CDR3 sequence: CASSPKGDTRNYGYTF. The CDR3 DNA reads as TGTGCCAGCTCACCAAAGGGGGACACGAGAAACTATGGCTACACCTTC. Supplemented by reference TRBV18 and TRBJ1-2, the full variable domain reads NAGVMQNPRHLVRRRGQEARLRCSPMKGHSHVYWYRQLPEEGLKFMVYLQKENIIDESGMPKERFSAEFPKEGPSILRIQQVVRGDSAAYFCASSPKGDTRNYGYTFGSGTRLTVV.

This clonotype was picked up a small number of times. This chain joins TRBV11-1 and TRBJ2-7; 8 positions match TRBD2. Germline CDR1 reads SGHAT; CDR2 reads FQDESV (reference sequence). CDR3 length equals 13 residues. V shed 7 bases, J shed 7 bases, and the junction held 9 bases outside the gene matches. The DNA for the CDR3 is TGTGCCAGCATGGGGACTAGAGTGGGGGAGCAGTACTTC. This encodes CASMGTRVGEQYF.

J is TRBJ2-1 and V is TRBV12-3 or TRBV12-4; D is unresolved. This CDR3 has 13 amino acids. V was pared by 8 bases and J by 6 bases, with 14 bases between. CDR3 sequence reads: CASATTGPNEQFF. CDR3 nucleotides: TGTGCCAGCGCAACAACCGGGCCCAATGAGCAGTTCTTC.

The chain has TRBV9 and TRBJ2-1, with D tentatively TRBD2 (6 bases). V was pared by 0 bases and J by 4 bases, with 32 bases between. Germline V gene data show CDR1 as SGDLS and CDR2 as YYNGEE. CDR3 length: 22 amino acids. CDR3 nucleotides: TGTGCCAGCAGCGTAGTCTCGGGAGTGTCTGGGCTGACGACGGGTATATACAATGAGCAGTTCTTC. As protein: CASSVVSGVSGLTTGIYNEQFF.

This chain connects TRBV10-2 to TRBJ1-1; 8 bases agree with TRBD1. Germline trimming cut 2 bases from V and 5 bases from J; bases unmatched to any gene: 13. Germline V lookup: CDR1 WSHSY, CDR2 SAAADI. The CDR3 sequence is 17 residues long. CDR3 loop: CASSEPRDGRGHTEAFF. The CDR3 region has the DNA TGCGCCAGCAGTGAGCCCCGGGATGGCAGGGGGCATACTGAAGCTTTCTTT.

Only a few counts were recorded for this clonotype. The chain uses TRBV28 and TRBJ1-1; D is ambiguous. V was shortened by 7 bases and J by 5 bases, with 5 bases between the two germline ends. The CDR3 is 10 residues long. Germline values: CDR1 MDHEN, CDR2 SYDVKM. CDR3 sequence (DNA): TGTGCCAGCATCCGGACTGAAGCTTTCTTT. This translates into CASIRTEAFF.

This rearrangement joins TRBV29-1 to TRBJ2-2; 8 nucleotides align to TRBD1. J gave up 2 bases and V 7 bases, and 3 bases lay outside the gene matches. This CDR3 has 13 residues. Germline CDR1 is SQVTM and CDR2 is ANQGSEA. CDR3 region: CSGGQANTGELFF. The CDR3 coding sequence is TGCAGCGGGGGACAGGCCAACACCGGGGAGCTGTTTTTT.

This clonotype was observed a few times. The V gene is TRBV5-1, the J gene TRBJ2-1; D call uncertain. This CDR3 contains 16 residues. V gave up 0 bases and J gave up 0 bases, with 10 bases separating them. CDR1 SGHRS and CDR2 YFSETQ come from the germline V gene. DNA of the CDR3: TGCGCCAGCAGCTTGGAGGTCCCGAGCTCCTACAATGAGCAGTTCTTC. The encoded protein is CASSLEVPSSYNEQFF.

V gene TRBV11-3 combines with J gene TRBJ2-1; 14 nucleotides line up with TRBD2. The V and J ends lost 4 bases and 9 bases, in that order; junction bases with no gene match: 5. This CDR3 has 15 residues. Germline V gene lookup returns CDR1 SGHNT and CDR2 YENEEA. DNA of the CDR3: TGTGCCAGCAGCTCCTGGACTAGCGGGAGGCCTGAGCAGTTCTTC. Translated: CASSSWTSGRPEQFF.

The chain recombines TRBV27 with TRBJ1-5; TRBD1 matches 10 bases. The CDR3 runs 14 residues. V lost 5 bases and J lost 6; bases outside the gene matches: 4. Germline-derived CDR1 and CDR2 are MNHEY and SMNVEV (reference sequence). CDR3 DNA sequence: TGTGCCAGCAGTGACAGGGGGCTCGGTCAGCCCCAGCATTTT. The encoded protein is CASSDRGLGQPQHF.

This clonotype turned up a few times. The CDR3 here is CAISALGSSYNEQFF. The CDR3 DNA reads as TGTGCCATCAGTGCCTTAGGGAGCTCCTACAATGAGCAGTTCTTC. The chain employs TRBV10-3 and TRBJ2-1; a possible D gene is TRBD2 (5 bases). Per germline, CDR1 ENHRY and CDR2 SYGVKD. V was clipped by 4 bases and J by 0 bases, with 10 bases between them. This CDR3 has 15 residues.

The V and J genes are TRBV5-1 and TRBJ2-2, with 11 bases fitting TRBD1. This CDR3 contains 17 residues. Germline CDR1 SGHRS, CDR2 YFSETQ. Losses at the gene ends were 4 bases for V and 5 bases for J; bases not matched to a gene: 10. The CDR3, as DNA: TGCGCCAGCAGCCCCGCGCCGGGACAGGGGGGAACCGGGGAGCTGTTTTTT. Amino acids: CASSPAPGQGGTGELFF.

CDR3 DNA: TGTGCCAGCAGTGAAGGAGCCGAAGAGACCCAGTACTTC. It specifies CASSEGAEETQYF. The gene calls are TRBV2 and TRBJ2-5; D is unresolved. Per the germline V gene, CDR1 is SNHLY and CDR2 is FYNNEI. This CDR3 spans 13 amino acids. Trimming left V 1 base short and J 3 bases short, with 6 bases between.

This clonotype has just a few counts. This rearrangement joins TRBV7-2 to TRBJ1-6, with D hard to call. This CDR3 contains 17 residues. Germline V gene sequence: CDR1 SGHTA, CDR2 FQGNSA. The V and J ends lost 3 bases and 4 bases respectively, with 16 bases between them. The CDR3 nucleotides are TGTGCCAGCAGCTTTATAAGAACTAAGACGTATAATTCACCCCTCCACTTT. It translates to CASSFIRTKTYNSPLHF.

In its sample, this clonotype was seen a few times. V gene TRBV13 combines with J gene TRBJ1-2; 8 bases are a match to TRBD1. V trimming: 5 bases; J trimming: 4 bases; junction bases outside the gene matches: 9. Per the germline V gene, CDR1 is PRHDT and CDR2 is FYEKMQ (reference sequence). The CDR3 is 15 residues long. CDR3: CASSTGRQGFYGYTF. Written as DNA, the CDR3 is TGTGCCAGCAGCACCGGTAGACAGGGGTTCTATGGCTACACCTTC. Complete variable domain (other parts from reference TRBV13 and TRBJ1-2): AAGVIQSPRHLIKEKRETATLKCYPIPRHDTVYWYQQGPGQDPQFLISFYEKMQSDKGSIPDRFSAQQFSDYHSELNMSSLELGDSALYFCASSTGRQGFYGYTFGSGTRLTVV.

This clonotype was found a few times. V gene TRBV5-1 combines with J gene TRBJ2-3; D ambiguous. Trimming left V 4 bases short and J 1 base short, with 13 bases between. CDR1 and CDR2 (germline): SGHRS, YFSETQ. The CDR3 runs 15 residues. CDR3 sequence: CASSPPIKGTDTQYF. CDR3 nucleotides: TGCGCCAGCAGCCCCCCGATTAAGGGCACAGATACGCAGTATTTT.

The gene calls are TRBV28 and TRBJ2-7, with 8 bases aligning to TRBD2. Germline-derived CDR1 and CDR2 are MDHEN and SYDVKM. The CDR3 is made up of 12 amino acids. The V gene end was trimmed by 6 bases and the J gene end by 11 bases; junction bases not matched to a gene: 9. In nucleotides, the CDR3 is TGTGCCAGCAGCACCTCGGGAGGGCAGGAGTACTTC. Translating it yields CASSTSGGQEYF.

This clonotype was seen repeatedly, ten times or more. This chain uses TRBV6-1 with TRBJ2-1; 8 nucleotides line up with TRBD2. Germline V gene data show CDR1 as MNHNS and CDR2 as SASEGT. The length of the CDR3 is 15 residues. The junction had 5 bases not matched to a gene; V was cut back by 7 bases and J by 0 bases. CDR3 amino acids: CASNPGGASYNEQFF. The CDR3 nucleotides are TGTGCCAGCAACCCCGGGGGGGCCTCCTACAATGAGCAGTTCTTC.

V gene TRBV29-1 combines with J gene TRBJ2-3, with D perhaps matching TRBD1 (5 bases). This CDR3 has 14 amino acids. From germline, CDR1 is SQVTM and CDR2 ANQGSEA. Trimming shortened V by 6 bases and J by 4 bases, and 17 bases separated the two germline ends. The DNA of the CDR3 is TGCAGCGTGCGGTCCCGCCAAGGGGCAGATACGCAGTATTTT. Residues: CSVRSRQGADTQYF.

This chain links TRBV5-4 with TRBJ2-3; D is perhaps TRBD2 (5 bases). The CDR3 loop spans 13 amino acids. V was pared by 5 bases and J by 4 bases, with 11 bases between. Germline CDR1 reads SGHNT; CDR2 reads YYREEE (reference sequence). CDR3: CASRPAGADTQYF. In DNA, the CDR3 is TGTGCCAGCAGACCAGCCGGGGCAGATACGCAGTATTTT. Looking up the rest from reference TRBV5-4 and TRBJ2-3 gives the full variable domain: ETGVTQSPTHLIKTRGQQVTLRCSSQSGHNTVSWYQQALGQGPQFIFQYYREEENGRGNFPPRFSGLQFPNYSSELNVNALELDDSALYLCASRPAGADTQYFGPGTRLTVL.